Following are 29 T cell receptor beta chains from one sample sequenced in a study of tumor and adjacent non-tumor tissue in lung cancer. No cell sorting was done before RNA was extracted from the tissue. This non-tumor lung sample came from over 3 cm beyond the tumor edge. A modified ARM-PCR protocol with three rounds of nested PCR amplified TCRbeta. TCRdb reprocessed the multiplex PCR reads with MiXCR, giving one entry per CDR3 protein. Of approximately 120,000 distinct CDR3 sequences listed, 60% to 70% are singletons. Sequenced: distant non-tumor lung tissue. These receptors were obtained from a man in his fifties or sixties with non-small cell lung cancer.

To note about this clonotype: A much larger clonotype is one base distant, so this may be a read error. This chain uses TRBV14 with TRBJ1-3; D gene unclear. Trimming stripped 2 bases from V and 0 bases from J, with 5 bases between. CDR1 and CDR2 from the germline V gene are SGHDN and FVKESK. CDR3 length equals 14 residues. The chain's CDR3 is CASSQQVSGNTIYF. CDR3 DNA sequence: TGTGCCAGCAGCCAACAGGTCTCTGGAAACACCATATATTTT.

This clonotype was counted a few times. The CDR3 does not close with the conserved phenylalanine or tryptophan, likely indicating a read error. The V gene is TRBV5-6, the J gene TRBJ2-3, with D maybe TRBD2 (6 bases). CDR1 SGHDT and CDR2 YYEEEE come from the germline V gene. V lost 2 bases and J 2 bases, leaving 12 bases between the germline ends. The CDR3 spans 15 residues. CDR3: CASSLGLYDTDTQYL. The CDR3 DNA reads TGTGCCAGCAGCTTAGGACTATACGACACAGATACGCAGTATCTT.

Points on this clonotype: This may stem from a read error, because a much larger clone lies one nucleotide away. The CDR3 DNA sequence: TGCAGTGCCACCTTGGACAGGGAAGTGTTTTTT. Its translation: CSATLDREVFF. The chain has TRBV20-1 and TRBJ1-4; the match to TRBD1 covers 8 bases. V was pared by 6 bases and J by 15 bases, with 9 bases of the junction left unmatched. The CDR3 is made up of 11 amino acids. The germline V gene encodes CDR1 DFQATT and CDR2 SNEGSKA (reference sequence).

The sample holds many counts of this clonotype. CDR3 sequence (DNA): TGTGCCAGCACCTCTTGGACAGGGGGATATGGCTACACCTTC. This translates into CASTSWTGGYGYTF. The chain carries TRBV6-6 and TRBJ1-2; TRBD1 matches at 10 bases. The V gene end was trimmed by 7 bases and the J gene end by 5 bases; junction bases not matched to a gene: 7. Germline CDR1 and CDR2: MNHNY and SVGAGI (reference sequence). The CDR3 runs 14 residues.

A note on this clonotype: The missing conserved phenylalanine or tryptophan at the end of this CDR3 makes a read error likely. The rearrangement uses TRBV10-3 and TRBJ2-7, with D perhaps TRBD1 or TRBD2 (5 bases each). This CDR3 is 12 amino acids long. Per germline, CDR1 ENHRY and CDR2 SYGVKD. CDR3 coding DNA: TGTGTCATCAGAGGGGCAGGGAACGAGCAGTACTCC. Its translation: CVIRGAGNEQYS.

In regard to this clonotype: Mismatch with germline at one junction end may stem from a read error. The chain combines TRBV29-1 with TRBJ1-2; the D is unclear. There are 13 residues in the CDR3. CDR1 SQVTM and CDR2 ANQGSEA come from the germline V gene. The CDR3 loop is CSVAAWQEYGYTF. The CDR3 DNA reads TGCAGCGTTGCTGCATGGCAAGAGTATGGCTACACGTTC.

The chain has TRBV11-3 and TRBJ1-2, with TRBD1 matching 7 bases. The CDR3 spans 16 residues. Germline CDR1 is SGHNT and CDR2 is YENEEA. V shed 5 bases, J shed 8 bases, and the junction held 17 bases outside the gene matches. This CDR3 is CASSPGQALRLGGYTF. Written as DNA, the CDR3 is TGTGCCAGCAGCCCCGGACAGGCTCTCCGGTTAGGGGGCTACACCTTC.

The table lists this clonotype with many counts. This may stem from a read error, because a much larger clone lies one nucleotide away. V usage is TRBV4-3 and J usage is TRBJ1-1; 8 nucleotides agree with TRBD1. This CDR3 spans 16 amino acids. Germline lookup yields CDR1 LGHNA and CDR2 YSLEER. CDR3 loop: CASSQPGTGLNTGAFF. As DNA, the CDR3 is TGCGCCAGCAGCCAACCCGGGACAGGTTTGAACACTGGAGCTTTCTTT.

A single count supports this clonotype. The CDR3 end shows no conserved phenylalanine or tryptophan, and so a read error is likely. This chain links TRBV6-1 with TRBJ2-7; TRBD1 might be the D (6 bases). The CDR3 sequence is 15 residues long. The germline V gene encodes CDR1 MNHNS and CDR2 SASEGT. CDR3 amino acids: CARSEEGGPPYEQYL. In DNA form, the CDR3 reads TGTGCCAGGAGTGAAGAAGGGGGTCCTCCCTACGAGCAGTACTTA.

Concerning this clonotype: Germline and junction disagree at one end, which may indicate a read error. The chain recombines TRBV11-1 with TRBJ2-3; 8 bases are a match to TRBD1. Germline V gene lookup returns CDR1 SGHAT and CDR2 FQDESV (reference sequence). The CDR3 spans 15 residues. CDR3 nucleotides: TGTGCCAGCAGCGCTACAGGGGGTGATACAGATACGCCGTATTTT. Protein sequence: CASSATGGDTDTPYF.

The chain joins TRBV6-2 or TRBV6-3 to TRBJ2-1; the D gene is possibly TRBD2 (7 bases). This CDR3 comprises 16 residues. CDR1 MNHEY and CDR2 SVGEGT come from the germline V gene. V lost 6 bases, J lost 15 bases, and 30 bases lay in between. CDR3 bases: TGTGCCAGCAGCACCCCGATAATAGGGGGGGACAATGAACGGTTCTTC. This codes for CASSTPIIGGDNERFF.

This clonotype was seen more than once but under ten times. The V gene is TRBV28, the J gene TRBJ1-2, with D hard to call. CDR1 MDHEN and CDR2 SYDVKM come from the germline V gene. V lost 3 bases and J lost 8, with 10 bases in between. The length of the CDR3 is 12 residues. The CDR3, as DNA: TGTGCCAGCAGTTTGGGCCTCTGGGGCTACACCTTC. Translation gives CASSLGLWGYTF.

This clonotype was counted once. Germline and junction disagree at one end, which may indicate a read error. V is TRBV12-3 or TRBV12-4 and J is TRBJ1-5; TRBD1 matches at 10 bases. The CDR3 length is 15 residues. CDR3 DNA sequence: TGTGCCAGTCAATCGGGACAGGGGATCTATCAACCCCAGCATTTT. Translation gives CASQSGQGIYQPQHF.

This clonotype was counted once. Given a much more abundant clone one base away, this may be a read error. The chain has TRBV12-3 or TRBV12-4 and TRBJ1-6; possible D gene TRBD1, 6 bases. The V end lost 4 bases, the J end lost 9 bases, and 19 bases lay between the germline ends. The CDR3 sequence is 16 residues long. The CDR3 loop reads CASSSRGAGVGSPLHF. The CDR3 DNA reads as TGTGCCAGCAGTTCACGGGGGGCAGGGGTTGGTTCACCCCTCCACTTT.

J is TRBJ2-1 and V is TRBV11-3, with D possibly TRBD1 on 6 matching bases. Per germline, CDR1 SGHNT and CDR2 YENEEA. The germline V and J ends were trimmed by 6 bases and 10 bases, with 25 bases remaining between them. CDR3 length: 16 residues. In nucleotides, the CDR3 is TGTGCCAGCAGTTCCCATCTCTCCAGGGGAACGAACGAGCAGTTCTTC. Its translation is CASSSHLSRGTNEQFF.

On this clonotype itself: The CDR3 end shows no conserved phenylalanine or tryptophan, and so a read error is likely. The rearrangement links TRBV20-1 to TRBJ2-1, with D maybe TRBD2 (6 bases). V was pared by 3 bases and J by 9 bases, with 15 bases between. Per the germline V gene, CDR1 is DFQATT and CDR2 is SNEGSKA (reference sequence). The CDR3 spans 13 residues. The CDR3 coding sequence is TGCAGTGCTAGGGCAGGTAGCGGAGGTGAGCAGTTCTTA. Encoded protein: CSARAGSGGEQFL.

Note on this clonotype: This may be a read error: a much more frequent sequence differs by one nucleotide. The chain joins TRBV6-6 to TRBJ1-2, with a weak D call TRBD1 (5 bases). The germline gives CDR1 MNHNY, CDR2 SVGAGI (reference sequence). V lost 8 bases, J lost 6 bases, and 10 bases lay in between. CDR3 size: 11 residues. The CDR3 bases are TGTGCCAGCGTCGTGGGGGATGGCTACACCTTC. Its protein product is CASVVGDGYTF.

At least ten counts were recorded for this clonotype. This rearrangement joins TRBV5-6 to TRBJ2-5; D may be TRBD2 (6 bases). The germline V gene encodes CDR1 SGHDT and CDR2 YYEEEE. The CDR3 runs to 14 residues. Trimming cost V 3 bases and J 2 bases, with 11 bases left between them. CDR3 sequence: CASSSGGRQETQYF. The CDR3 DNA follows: TGTGCCAGCAGCTCCGGGGGACGTCAAGAGACCCAGTACTTC.

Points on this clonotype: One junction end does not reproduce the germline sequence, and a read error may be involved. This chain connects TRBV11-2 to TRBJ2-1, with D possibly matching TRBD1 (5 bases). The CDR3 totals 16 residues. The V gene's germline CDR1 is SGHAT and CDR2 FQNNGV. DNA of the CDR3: TGTGACAGCAACTTAGTTGCAGGGTTAGCCTACAATGAGCAGTTCTTC. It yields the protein CDSNLVAGLAYNEQFF.

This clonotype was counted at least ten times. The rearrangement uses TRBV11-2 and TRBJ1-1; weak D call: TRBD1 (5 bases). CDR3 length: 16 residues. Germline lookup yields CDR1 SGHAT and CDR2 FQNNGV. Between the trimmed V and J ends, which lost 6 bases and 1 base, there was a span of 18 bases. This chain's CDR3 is CASRRGGAGSNTEAFF. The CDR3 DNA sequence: TGTGCCAGCAGAAGAGGAGGGGCTGGATCGAACACTGAAGCTTTCTTT.

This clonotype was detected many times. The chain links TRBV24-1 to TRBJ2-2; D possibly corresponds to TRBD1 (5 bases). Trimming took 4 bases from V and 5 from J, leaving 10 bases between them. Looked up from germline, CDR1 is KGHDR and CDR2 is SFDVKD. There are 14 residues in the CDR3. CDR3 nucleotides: TGTGCCACCAGTGACCAGACAGTGACCGGGGAGCTGTTTTTT. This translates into CATSDQTVTGELFF.

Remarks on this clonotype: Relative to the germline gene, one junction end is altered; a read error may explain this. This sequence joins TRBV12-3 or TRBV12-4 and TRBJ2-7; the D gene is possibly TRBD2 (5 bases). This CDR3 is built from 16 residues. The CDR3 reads CVSGDPHTQPPYEQYF. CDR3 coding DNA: TGTGTCAGCGGAGATCCCCACACTCAACCTCCCTACGAGCAGTACTTC.

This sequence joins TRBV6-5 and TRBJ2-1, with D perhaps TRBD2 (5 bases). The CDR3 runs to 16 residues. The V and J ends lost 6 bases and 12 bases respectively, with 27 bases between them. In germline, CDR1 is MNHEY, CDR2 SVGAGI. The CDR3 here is CASRNNRDLGFCVQFF. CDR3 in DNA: TGTGCCAGCAGAAACAACCGGGATCTCGGTTTCTGTGTGCAGTTCTTC.

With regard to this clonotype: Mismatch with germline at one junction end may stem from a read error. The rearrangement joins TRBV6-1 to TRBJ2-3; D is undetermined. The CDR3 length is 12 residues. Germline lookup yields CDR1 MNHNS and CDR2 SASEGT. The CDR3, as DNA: TGTCCCAGCAGTAAATCGACGCCTACGCAGTATTTT. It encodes CPSSKSTPTQYF.

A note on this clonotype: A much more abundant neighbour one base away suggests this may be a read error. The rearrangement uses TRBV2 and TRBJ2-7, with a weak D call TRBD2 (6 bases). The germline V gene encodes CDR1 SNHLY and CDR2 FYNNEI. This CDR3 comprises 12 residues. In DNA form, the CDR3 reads TGTGTCAGTCGGAGGGAGGCCCGCGAGCAGTACTTC. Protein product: CVSRREAREQYF.

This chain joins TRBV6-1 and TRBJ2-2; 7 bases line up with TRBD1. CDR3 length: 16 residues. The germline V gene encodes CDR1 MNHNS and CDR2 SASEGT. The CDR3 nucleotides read TGTGTCAGTAGTGAATTAGGGACAGTGGGCACCGGGGAGCTGTTTTTT. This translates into CVSSELGTVGTGELFF.

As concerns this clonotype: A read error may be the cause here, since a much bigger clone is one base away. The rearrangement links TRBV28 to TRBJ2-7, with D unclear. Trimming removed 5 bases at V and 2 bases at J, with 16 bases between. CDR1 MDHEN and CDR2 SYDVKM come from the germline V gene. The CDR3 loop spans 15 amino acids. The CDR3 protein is CASSPTLSAPYEQYF. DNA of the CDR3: TGTGCCAGCAGTCCCACTCTGAGTGCCCCCTACGAGCAGTACTTC.

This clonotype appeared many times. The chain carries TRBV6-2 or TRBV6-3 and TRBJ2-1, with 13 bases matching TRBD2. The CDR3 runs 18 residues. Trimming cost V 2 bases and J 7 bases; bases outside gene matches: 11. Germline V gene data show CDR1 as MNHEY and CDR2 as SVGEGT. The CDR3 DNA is TGTGCCAGCAGTTACAAAAAAGGGACTAGCGGGGTCTTGAATGAGCAGTTCTTC. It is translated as CASSYKKGTSGVLNEQFF.

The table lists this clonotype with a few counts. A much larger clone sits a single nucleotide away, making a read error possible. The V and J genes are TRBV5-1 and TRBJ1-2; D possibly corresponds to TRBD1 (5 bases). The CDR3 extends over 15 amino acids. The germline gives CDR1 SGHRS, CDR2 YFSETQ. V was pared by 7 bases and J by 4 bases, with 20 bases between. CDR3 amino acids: CASGLERGSPYGYTF. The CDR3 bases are TGCGCCAGCGGCCTGGAAAGGGGTTCCCCCTATGGCTACACCTTC.